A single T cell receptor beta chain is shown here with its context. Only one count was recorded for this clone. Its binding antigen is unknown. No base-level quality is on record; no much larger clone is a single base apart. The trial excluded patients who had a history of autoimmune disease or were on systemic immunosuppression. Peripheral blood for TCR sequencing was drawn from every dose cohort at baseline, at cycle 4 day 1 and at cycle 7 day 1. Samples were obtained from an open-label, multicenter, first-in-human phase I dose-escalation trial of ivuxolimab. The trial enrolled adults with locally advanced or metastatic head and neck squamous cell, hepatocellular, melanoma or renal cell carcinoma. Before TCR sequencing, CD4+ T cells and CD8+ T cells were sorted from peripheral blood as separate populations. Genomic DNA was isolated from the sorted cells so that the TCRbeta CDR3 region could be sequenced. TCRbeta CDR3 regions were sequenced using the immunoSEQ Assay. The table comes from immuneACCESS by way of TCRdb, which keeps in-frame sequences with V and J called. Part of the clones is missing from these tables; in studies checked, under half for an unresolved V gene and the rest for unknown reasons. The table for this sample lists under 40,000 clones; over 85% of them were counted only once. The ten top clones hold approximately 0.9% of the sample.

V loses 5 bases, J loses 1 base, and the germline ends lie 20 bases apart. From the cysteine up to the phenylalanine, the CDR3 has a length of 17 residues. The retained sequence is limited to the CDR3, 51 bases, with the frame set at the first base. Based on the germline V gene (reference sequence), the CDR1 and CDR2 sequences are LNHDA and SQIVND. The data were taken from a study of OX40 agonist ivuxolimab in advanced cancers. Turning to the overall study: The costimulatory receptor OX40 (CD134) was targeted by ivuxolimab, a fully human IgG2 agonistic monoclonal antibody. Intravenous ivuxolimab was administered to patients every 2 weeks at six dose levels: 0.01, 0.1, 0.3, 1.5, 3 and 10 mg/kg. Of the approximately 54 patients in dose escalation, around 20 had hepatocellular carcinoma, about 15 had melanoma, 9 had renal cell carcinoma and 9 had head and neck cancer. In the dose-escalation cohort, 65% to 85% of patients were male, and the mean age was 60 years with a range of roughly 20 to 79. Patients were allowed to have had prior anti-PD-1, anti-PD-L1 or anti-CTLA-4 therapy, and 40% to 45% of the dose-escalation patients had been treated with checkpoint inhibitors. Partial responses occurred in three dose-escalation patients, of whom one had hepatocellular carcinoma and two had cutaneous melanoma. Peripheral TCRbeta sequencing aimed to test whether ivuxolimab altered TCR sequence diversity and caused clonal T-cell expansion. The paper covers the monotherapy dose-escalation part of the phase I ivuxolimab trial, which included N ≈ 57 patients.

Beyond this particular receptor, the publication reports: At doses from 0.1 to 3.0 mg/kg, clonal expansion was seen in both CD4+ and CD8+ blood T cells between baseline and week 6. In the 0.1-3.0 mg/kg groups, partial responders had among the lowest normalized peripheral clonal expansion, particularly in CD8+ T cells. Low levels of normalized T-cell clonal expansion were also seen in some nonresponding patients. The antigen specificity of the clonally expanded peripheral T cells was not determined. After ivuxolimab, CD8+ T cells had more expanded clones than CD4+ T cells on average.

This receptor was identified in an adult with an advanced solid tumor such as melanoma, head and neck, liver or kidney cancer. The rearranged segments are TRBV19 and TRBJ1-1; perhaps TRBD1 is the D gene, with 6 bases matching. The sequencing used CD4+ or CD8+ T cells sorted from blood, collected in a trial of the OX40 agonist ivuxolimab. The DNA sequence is TGTGCCAGTAGTGGACGCAAGGGGGGCTTCCAGAACACTGAAGCTTTCTTT. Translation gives CASSGRKGGFQNTEAFF.